This T cell receptor (beta chain) was observed in a study of cytomegalovirus exposure and HLA in healthy donors. The germline gives CDR1 GTSNPN, CDR2 SVGIG (reference sequence). V shed 4 bases and J 4 bases; nucleotides not matched to a gene: 13. CDR3 length: 15 residues. PCR was performed using 60 Vbeta and 13 Jbeta primers. Assay: immunoSEQ multiplex PCR; the TCRdb copy retains only in-frame clones and omits some. This sample has 95,000 to 130,000 clones, with 70% to 80% found just once. Of note for this clone: Its antigen is not identified.

Study-level results: It was taken for granted in presence/absence analyses that sequencing depth across donors was roughly uniform. Accounts indicate the classifier identified cytomegalovirus status with strong specificity and sensitivity.

This chain links TRBV30 with TRBJ2-7; 7 bases align to TRBD1. The sample consisted of PBMCs. This TCR derives from a man aged 25 to 40 in good health and CMV-seropositive. The CDR3 region is CAWTKKPGGIYEQYF. In DNA form, the CDR3 reads TGTGCCTGGACCAAAAAGCCAGGGGGAATATACGAGCAGTACTTC. The variable domain in full, with the rest retrieved from reference TRBV30 and TRBJ2-7, is SQTIHQWPATLVQPVGSPLSLECTVEGTSNPNLYWYRQAAGRGLQLLFYSVGIGQISSEVPQNLSASRPQDRQFILSSKKLLLSDSGFYLCAWTKKPGGIYEQYFGPGTRLTVT.